The 2 T cell receptor beta chains reported below all come from one sample, sequenced in a study of cytomegalovirus exposure and HLA in healthy donors. The PCR was carried out with 60 Vbeta primers and 13 Jbeta primers. Profiling relied on immunoSEQ multiplex PCR, and the TCRdb table lists in-frame clones only, not all of them. The repertoire holds fewer than 120,000 clones, approximately 82% seen once, with 13% in the top ten. The sequencing sample was made of PBMCs. The receptors were gathered from a man aged 25-45 years in good health and CMV-seropositive.

The chain carries TRBV29-1 and TRBJ1-2; possibly TRBD1 for D (6 bases). Germline CDR1 reads SQVTM; CDR2 reads ANQGSEA. The CDR3 sequence is 12 residues long. V was clipped by 8 bases and J by 2 bases, with 12 bases between them. The CDR3 nucleotides read TGCAGCTCGTGGACAGACAACTATGGCTACACCTTC. Its translation: CSSWTDNYGYTF.

This clone has a handful of counts. This chain links TRBV9 with TRBJ1-6; TRBD1 matches at 9 bases. The germline CDR1 and CDR2 sequences are SGDLS and YYNGEE. V gave up 4 bases and J gave up 4 bases; unmatched junction bases: 6. CDR3 length equals 16 residues. This CDR3 reads CASSPVGTGYNSPLHF. Written as DNA, the CDR3 is TGTGCCAGCAGCCCAGTAGGGACAGGGTATAATTCACCCCTCCACTTT.